These T cell receptor beta chains were read from a single sample in a study of a mutant IDH1 vaccine in newly diagnosed glioma. Profiling relied on immunoSEQ multiplex PCR, and the TCRdb table lists in-frame clones only, not all of them. The table includes about 51,000 clones, 70% to 80% detected once. Material: PBMCs, obtained from a glioma patient treated with radiotherapy, temozolomide or both. The receptor source for this set is a woman aged 40 to 49 with glioma. CDR3s leave out the opening cysteine and the closing phenylalanine or tryptophan.

V	J	length	CDR3
TRBV2	TRBJ2-7	11	ASSEGVGYEQY
TRBV4-3	TRBJ1-6	14	ASSQVAGYPTTPLH
TRBV5-1	TRBJ2-1	9	ASSLEYEQF
TRBV14	TRBJ2-5	17	ASSQVASSGGRLQETQY
TRBV6-5	TRBJ2-7	13	ASSYSSGVKNEQY
TRBV7-9	TRBJ2-7	13	ASSPRGGRAYEQY
TRBV30	TRBJ1-1	9	AFQQGAEAF
TRBV9	TRBJ1-1	13	ASSVGSGRSTEAF
TRBV6-6	TRBJ1-5	13	ASSYGRPSNQPQH
TRBV6-1	TRBJ2-5	9	ASSEAETQY
TRBV2	TRBJ2-3	11	ASSLRLAKGEY
TRBV6-6	TRBJ2-5	14	ASSQPGPRQRETQY
TRBV25-1	TRBJ2-2	14	ASSEGGGWNTGELF
TRBV19	TRBJ2-7	13	ASSTGAVLRYEQY
TRBV6-5	TRBJ1-5	13	ASSQFPDGNQPQH
TRBV7-9	TRBJ1-5	12	ASSLGGSEQPQH
TRBV6-5	TRBJ2-5	13	ASSLSHRVGETQY
TRBV9	TRBJ2-7	13	ASSAEGGKSYEQY
TRBV7-9	TRBJ2-7	11	ASSSPDTTEQY
TRBV5-1	TRBJ1-5	13	ASSSVPGGTQPQH
TRBV5-6	TRBJ1-1	11	ASSETGNTEAF
TRBV6-6	TRBJ2-5	12	ASSYGLGEETQY
TRBV18	TRBJ1-4	11	AASQGAEEKLF
TRBV6-1	TRBJ1-4	12	ASGIDRGPEKLF
TRBV27	TRBJ1-1	12	ASSFGRGNTEAF
TRBV11-2	TRBJ2-7	10	ASSLASYGQY
TRBV5-1	TRBJ2-2	15	ASSPRPAGGQTGELF